The 24 T cell receptor beta chains presented below share a single source sample, sequenced in a study of technical replicates of blood from four donors. Assay used: immunoSEQ multiplex PCR; TCRdb lists only in-frame clones, some missing. The profile shows 60,000 or so clones, around 97% of them singletons. Sequencing was done on a sample of T cells isolated from PBMCs. The receptors come from a human donor in good health.

The chain joins TRBV29-1 to TRBJ1-1; TRBD1 matches at 8 bases. The germline V gene has CDR1 SQVTM and CDR2 ANQGSEA. After removal of 2 bases from V and 4 bases from J, the junction contained 6 bases not matched to a gene. The CDR3 is 14 amino acids. CDR3 nucleotides: TGCAGCGTTGAAACCGACAGGGGAACCACTGAAGCTTTCTTT. Its translation: CSVETDRGTTEAFF.

The chain is built from TRBV5-4 and TRBJ1-5; D gene unclear. Trimming removed 4 bases from V and 1 base from J, with 9 bases in between. Germline lookup yields CDR1 SGHNT and CDR2 YYREEE (reference sequence). This CDR3 comprises 14 residues. The CDR3 DNA sequence: TGTGCCAGCAGCCTTCGCGAAAGCAATCAGCCCCAGCATTTT. Amino acids: CASSLRESNQPQHF.

The chain links TRBV7-7 to TRBJ2-1, with no clear D. The CDR3 has 14 residues. Looked up from germline, CDR1 is SSHAT and CDR2 is FNYEAQ (reference sequence). V was pared by 5 bases and J by 9 bases, with 17 bases between. The CDR3 here is CASSPISVSGEQFF. CDR3 coding DNA: TGTGCCAGCAGCCCAATAAGTGTTTCGGGTGAGCAGTTCTTC.

The genes are TRBV18 and TRBJ1-1; tentative D call: TRBD1 (5 bases). V lost 4 bases, J lost 3 bases, and 15 bases lay in between. There are 15 residues in the CDR3. CDR1 and CDR2 (germline): KGHSH, LQKENI. The CDR3 coding sequence is TGTGCCAGCTCACGGGACCCAGGGAGGGACACTGAAGCTTTCTTT. Protein sequence: CASSRDPGRDTEAFF.

The chain links TRBV27 to TRBJ2-5, with D possibly being TRBD2 (7 bases). This CDR3 spans 17 amino acids. Germline values: CDR1 MNHEY, CDR2 SMNVEV (reference sequence). Trimming removed 3 bases from V and 1 base from J, with 18 bases in between. For the CDR3, the DNA is TGTGCCAGCAGTTTTCGACCGGGACTACAGGGCCAAGAGACCCAGTACTTC. Protein: CASSFRPGLQGQETQYF.

The chain joins TRBV6-1 to TRBJ1-2, with D tentatively TRBD1 (5 bases). The V end was cut by 7 bases, the J end by 2 bases, with 14 bases between. Germline CDR1 is MNHNS and CDR2 is SASEGT. The CDR3 length is 14 residues. Here the CDR3 reads CASIYSPGNYGYTF. The CDR3 nucleotides are TGTGCCAGCATCTACAGTCCAGGGAACTATGGCTACACCTTC.

This clone is a singleton in its sample. The V and J genes are TRBV9 and TRBJ2-1; D is uncertain. The V and J ends lost 0 bases and 3 bases respectively, with 10 bases between them. Germline values: CDR1 SGDLS, CDR2 YYNGEE. CDR3 length: 15 amino acids. The CDR3 DNA sequence: TGTGCCAGCAGCGTAGGCGGATCCGGCTACAATGAGCAGTTCTTC. Protein sequence: CASSVGGSGYNEQFF.

This rearrangement joins TRBV18 to TRBJ2-2, with D perhaps matching TRBD1 (5 bases). V lost 3 bases to trimming and J lost 0 bases, with 11 bases between them. The CDR3 runs 16 residues. The germline V gene has CDR1 KGHSH and CDR2 LQKENI. The CDR3 DNA reads as TGTGCCAGCTCACCTCAGGTGGGGCCGAACACCGGGGAGCTGTTTTTT. This encodes CASSPQVGPNTGELFF.

The genes are TRBV5-1 and TRBJ1-1; tentative D call: TRBD1 (6 bases). V was cut by 4 bases and J by 0 bases, with 13 bases left in between. The CDR3 is 15 amino acids. Germline values: CDR1 SGHRS, CDR2 YFSETQ. CDR3 residues: CASSNGQTMNTEAFF. CDR3 sequence (DNA): TGCGCCAGCAGCAATGGACAGACCATGAACACTGAAGCTTTCTTT.

The rearrangement links TRBV6-1 to TRBJ1-5; unclear D gene. The CDR3 covers 15 residues. V lost 6 bases and J 5 bases, leaving 17 bases between the germline ends. Germline CDR1 reads MNHNS; CDR2 reads SASEGT. DNA of the CDR3: TGTGCCAGCAGGGATTATCACAACAGCTATCAGCCCCAGCATTTT. Its protein product is CASRDYHNSYQPQHF.

This chain links TRBV28 with TRBJ2-3, with 9 positions matching TRBD2. The length of the CDR3 is 17 residues. From germline, CDR1 is MDHEN and CDR2 SYDVKM. With V trimmed by 4 bases and J by 0 bases, 8 bases remained unmatched. CDR3 in amino acids: CASSWREGQLSTDTQYF. The DNA of the CDR3 is TGTGCCAGCAGTTGGCGGGAGGGCCAACTAAGCACAGATACGCAGTATTTT.

The chain joins TRBV7-9 to TRBJ1-5; no firm D call. This CDR3 contains 15 residues. V dropped 3 bases and J dropped 5 bases, with 14 bases sitting between them. The V gene's germline CDR1 is SEHNR and CDR2 FQNEAQ (reference sequence). The DNA for the CDR3 is TGTGCCAGCAGCTTCGGTTGGGGAGTCCATCAGCCCCAGCATTTT. Protein: CASSFGWGVHQPQHF.

The chain uses TRBV5-1 and TRBJ1-5; D call uncertain. The CDR3 totals 14 residues. V was shortened by 0 bases and J by 6 bases, with 10 bases between the two germline ends. Per the germline V gene, CDR1 is SGHRS and CDR2 is YFSETQ. CDR3 in DNA: TGCGCCAGCAGCTTGGATAGTAGTAGTCAGCCCCAGCATTTT. Encoded protein: CASSLDSSSQPQHF.

The V gene is TRBV4-1, the J gene TRBJ2-5; 14 nucleotides align to TRBD2. Trimming at V came to 4 bases and at J to 9 bases, leaving 10 bases not matched to a gene. The CDR3 is made up of 16 amino acids. Germline values: CDR1 MGHRA, CDR2 YSYEKL. CDR3: CASSPGLAGAGGAQYF. CDR3 bases: TGCGCCAGCAGCCCGGGACTAGCGGGGGCCGGGGGGGCCCAGTACTTC.

V gene TRBV7-9 combines with J gene TRBJ2-5; 11 bases fit TRBD2. The CDR3 consists of 17 residues. The ends lost 1 base at V and 0 bases at J; junction bases unmatched: 4. The germline V gene has CDR1 SEHNR and CDR2 FQNEAQ (reference sequence). The CDR3 sequence is CASSLGSSGGYQETQYF. CDR3 nucleotides: TGTGCCAGCAGCTTAGGGTCTAGCGGGGGGTACCAAGAGACCCAGTACTTC.

V usage is TRBV25-1 and J usage is TRBJ1-5; TRBD1 matches at 7 bases. This CDR3 comprises 16 residues. The V segment lost 2 bases and the J segment 3 bases; nucleotides outside the gene matches: 7. In germline, CDR1 is MGHDK, CDR2 SYGVNS. As DNA, the CDR3 is TGTGCCAGCAGTGAAAGACAGGGATGTTACAATCAGCCCCAGCATTTT. The encoded protein is CASSERQGCYNQPQHF.

The CDR3 loop reads CASGLAGVRYEQYF. CDR3 coding DNA: TGTGCCAGCGGCTTAGCGGGAGTAAGGTACGAGCAGTACTTC. The rearrangement links TRBV6-1 to TRBJ2-7, with TRBD2 identical over 9 bases. CDR3 size: 14 residues. The germline gives CDR1 MNHNS, CDR2 SASEGT. Trimming cost V 8 bases and J 4 bases; bases outside gene matches: 9.

The V gene is TRBV11-1, the J gene TRBJ2-1; TRBD2 is a possible D gene (6 bases). The CDR3 contains 18 residues. Trimming stripped 2 bases from V and 5 bases from J, with 22 bases between. From germline, CDR1 is SGHAT and CDR2 FQDESV (reference sequence). CDR3 region: CASSLKRGGTDHNNEQFF. The DNA for the CDR3 is TGTGCCAGCAGCTTAAAGCGTGGCGGGACCGACCACAACAATGAGCAGTTCTTC.

V usage is TRBV5-5 and J usage is TRBJ1-2, with 12 bases identical to TRBD1. Unmatched junction bases numbered 8, after V lost 5 bases and J lost 6 bases. The CDR3 totals 15 residues. The germline V gene encodes CDR1 SGHKS and CDR2 YYEKEE (reference sequence). DNA of the CDR3: TGTGCCAGCAGTCCCGGGACAGGGGGCTGGAATGGCTACACCTTC. As protein: CASSPGTGGWNGYTF.

The chain has TRBV27 and TRBJ2-7, with TRBD1 matching 9 bases. The V gene's germline CDR1 is MNHEY and CDR2 SMNVEV (reference sequence). V lost 6 bases and J lost 2; bases outside the gene matches: 11. The CDR3 consists of 16 residues. The CDR3 DNA is TGTGCCAGCAGACCTAACCCCGGGACAGGGACCTACGAGCAGTACTTC. It specifies CASRPNPGTGTYEQYF.

The chain has TRBV28 and TRBJ2-2; perhaps TRBD2 as D (6 bases). The V end lost 0 bases, the J end lost 1 base, and 9 bases lay between the germline ends. The length of the CDR3 is 16 residues. Per the germline V gene, CDR1 is MDHEN and CDR2 is SYDVKM. CDR3 nucleotide sequence: TGTGCCAGCAGTTTATGGGAGGGGAAGAACACCGGGGAGCTGTTTTTT. It specifies CASSLWEGKNTGELFF.

The gene calls are TRBV6-1 and TRBJ2-7; 7 bases fit TRBD1. Germline lookup yields CDR1 MNHNS and CDR2 SASEGT. The CDR3 is made up of 17 amino acids. With V trimmed by 3 bases and J by 1 base, 12 bases remained unmatched. CDR3 region: CASSDRGKGTDSYEQYF. The CDR3 DNA follows: TGTGCCAGCAGTGATAGAGGGAAGGGGACAGATTCCTACGAGCAGTACTTC.

The chain recombines TRBV6-1 with TRBJ2-5, with 10 positions matching TRBD2. Germline-derived CDR1 and CDR2 are MNHNS and SASEGT. The trim removed 7 bases at V and 5 bases at J, leaving 7 bases unmatched. The CDR3 extends over 14 amino acids. The DNA of the CDR3 is TGTGCCAGCAATCGAGCGGGGGGGCCGGAGACCCAGTACTTC. As protein: CASNRAGGPETQYF.

The chain has TRBV21-1 and TRBJ2-7; the tabulated D call, TRBD1, remains unverified against the DNA. TRBV21-1 is classified as a pseudogene. The CDR3 has 14 amino acids. The CDR3 sequence: CASSKPRHSYEQYF. In DNA, the CDR3 is TGTGCCAGCAGCAAACCCAGACACTCCTACGAGCAGTACTTC.